Listed below are T cell receptor beta chains from one sample, sequenced in a study of cytomegalovirus exposure and HLA in healthy donors. The method was immunoSEQ multiplex PCR; TCRdb's version includes in-frame clones alone and lacks a portion of them. There are 150,000 or so clones in the sample; approximately 72% occur only once, and over 6% lies in the top ten. Sequenced material: PBMCs. The receptors come from a middle-aged man in good health and CMV-seropositive. The CDR3 runs from the conserved cysteine through the conserved F or W. The order of the fields is CDR3 protein, CDR3 DNA, V gene, CDR3 length, clone size, D gene, J gene. The D gene is left open where the match is weak. Size is omitted from some rows. Given values are once, few, many or a class for expanded clones.

CAWTQDKALVF,TGTGCCTGGACCCAGGACAAGGCTTTGGTTTTT,TRBV30,11,medium-sized,.,TRBJ1-4
CASSLDQGQGRPYEQYF,TGTGCCAGCAGCTTAGATCAGGGGCAGGGTAGGCCCTACGAGCAGTACTTC,TRBV11-2,17,.,.,TRBJ2-7
CASSFSTGELFF,TGCGCCAGCAGCTTTAGCACCGGGGAGCTGTTTTTT,TRBV5-1,12,.,.,TRBJ2-2
CASSQTGSEQFF,TGTGCCAGCAGCCAAACAGGGAGTGAGCAGTTCTTC,TRBV4-2,12,once,.,TRBJ2-1
CASSLDTATNEKLFF,TGTGCCAGCAGCCTGGACACTGCAACTAATGAAAAACTGTTTTTT,TRBV7-2,15,.,.,TRBJ1-4
CASSEVRGGQYNEQFF,TGTGCCAGCAGTGAAGTCCGGGGGGGGCAATACAATGAGCAGTTCTTC,TRBV6-1,16,.,TRBD2,TRBJ2-1
CASSSPGRAEAFF,TGTGCCAGCAGTTCACCTGGGCGGGCTGAAGCTTTCTTT,TRBV6-5,13,once,.,TRBJ1-1
CASSIRAADTEAFF,TGTGCCAGTAGTATTAGGGCAGCGGACACTGAAGCTTTCTTT,TRBV19,14,few,.,TRBJ1-1
CASSLDGGGTYNEQFF,TGTGCCAGCAGCTTAGATGGCGGGGGGACTTACAATGAGCAGTTCTTC,TRBV7-2,16,once,TRBD2,TRBJ2-1
CASTTGGAEAFF,TGTGCCAGCACCACAGGGGGGGCTGAAGCTTTCTTT,TRBV7-9,12,.,TRBD1,TRBJ1-1
CAWSGQVNTEAFF,TGTGCCTGGAGTGGACAGGTGAACACTGAAGCTTTCTTT,TRBV30,13,.,.,TRBJ1-1
CASSSHKGTGRNTEAFF,TGTGCCAGCAGCTCCCACAAAGGGACAGGGCGGAACACTGAAGCTTTCTTT,TRBV7-3,17,.,TRBD1,TRBJ1-1
CASTPPPYF,TGTGCCAGCACTCCTCCTCCGTATTTT,TRBV7-9,9,.,.,TRBJ2-3
CASSPPDRGLETQYF,TGTGCCAGCAGCCCCCCGGACAGGGGGCTAGAGACCCAGTACTTC,TRBV5-6,15,.,TRBD1,TRBJ2-5
CASSYYSQGGSPLHF,TGTGCCAGCAGTTACTATAGCCAGGGAGGATCACCCCTCCACTTT,TRBV6-6,15,few,.,TRBJ1-6
CASSLKGAVGEQYF,TGTGCCAGCAGCTTAAAGGGGGCCGTCGGCGAGCAGTACTTC,TRBV7-6,14,.,TRBD1,TRBJ2-7
CASSYRTGETDTQYF,TGTGCCAGCAGCTATCGGACAGGGGAGACAGATACGCAGTATTTT,TRBV7-2,15,.,TRBD1,TRBJ2-3
CASSYQGQGVGQPRHF,TGTGCCAGTAGCTACCAGGGACAGGGGGTCGGTCAGCCCCGGCATTTT,TRBV19,16,.,TRBD1,TRBJ1-5
CASSMEGPGNQPQHF,TGTGCCAGTAGTATGGAGGGGCCGGGCAATCAGCCCCAGCATTTT,TRBV19,15,.,.,TRBJ1-5
CASSPYSGQPNSPLHF,TGTGCCAGCAGTCCGTACTCGGGACAGCCTAATTCACCCCTCCACTTT,TRBV7-9,16,many,TRBD1,TRBJ1-6
CASSPLGAGYTF,TGTGCCAGCAGTCCCCTTGGGGCCGGCTACACCTTC,TRBV6-1,12,few,.,TRBJ1-2
CARTAGSLWLPEQYF,TGTGCCAGAACCGCGGGGTCCCTATGGCTCCCGGAGCAGTACTTC,TRBV5-3,15,few,.,TRBJ2-7
CASSSTQYQETQYF,TGTGCCAGCAGCTCGACTCAGTACCAAGAGACCCAGTACTTC,TRBV7-9,14,.,.,TRBJ2-5
CASSFTTGAARRGYTF,TGTGCCAGCAGCTTTACCACAGGGGCGGCCCGTCGGGGCTACACCTTC,TRBV5-6,16,.,TRBD1,TRBJ1-2
CASSLRQGITPLHF,TGTGCCAGCAGTTTAAGGCAGGGAATAACACCCCTCCACTTT,TRBV27,14,.,.,TRBJ1-6
CSVEDRQPYGYTF,TGCAGCGTTGAAGATAGACAACCCTATGGCTACACCTTC,TRBV29-1,13,.,.,TRBJ1-2
CASSQGGAYNEQFF,TGTGCCAGCAGCCAGGGGGGGGCCTACAATGAGCAGTTCTTC,TRBV4-2,14,.,TRBD2,TRBJ2-1
CASSLERRPRGEQYF,TGTGCCAGCAGCTTAGAACGGCGGCCGCGTGGCGAGCAGTACTTC,TRBV7-2,15,.,.,TRBJ2-7
CASSLSGGPATQYF,TGTGCCAGCAGCCTTAGCGGGGGACCCGCGACCCAGTACTTC,TRBV27,14,.,TRBD2,TRBJ2-5
CASSQTSGNTIYF,TGTGCCAGCAGCCAAACATCCGGAAACACCATATATTTT,TRBV11-3,13,.,.,TRBJ1-3
CASTWGGPSGNTIYF,TGTGCCAGCACCTGGGGGGGCCCGTCTGGAAACACCATATATTTT,TRBV5-6,15,few,.,TRBJ1-3
CASSQEGSGLRARNTIYF,TGCGCCAGCAGCCAAGAGGGTAGCGGCTTGAGAGCCCGAAACACCATATATTTT,TRBV4-1,18,few,.,TRBJ1-3
CASSPRVRNTEAFF,TGTGCCAGCAGCCCCAGGGTCAGGAACACTGAAGCTTTCTTT,TRBV5-6,14,.,.,TRBJ1-1
CASSYDIPSSYEQYF,TGTGCCAGCAGCTACGACATACCCAGCTCCTACGAGCAGTACTTC,TRBV7-9,15,.,.,TRBJ2-7
CASSCLWTGVHQPQHF,TGTGCCAGCAGCTGTCTTTGGACAGGGGTCCATCAGCCCCAGCATTTT,TRBV21-1,16,.,.,TRBJ1-5